This T cell receptor (beta chain) was retrieved from a study of blood T cell repertoires in COVID-19. Overall study context: Collection of acute and convalescent COVID-19 samples took place in the United States, Italy and Spain.

Trimming removed 1 base from V and 8 bases from J; junction bases left unmatched: 7. CDR3 length: 14 residues. Germline V lookup: CDR1 MNHNS, CDR2 SASEGT. Repertoires were generated with immunoSEQ multiplex PCR, while TCRdb's copy carries only in-frame clones and drops some. The sample contains 450,000 to 500,000 clones, 80% to 90% of which appear only once. Points on this clone: Other DNA sequences in the sample encode the same CDR3.

The participants were between roughly 18 and 100 years old and came from some 23 US areas. Membership in each cohort depended on participant-reported clinical history. Each recovered donor of Cohort 3 presented with two negative PCRs, clearance, or symptom resolution. The source of this sequence is a woman aged 55-69 years who had recovered from COVID-19. V gene TRBV6-1 combines with J gene TRBJ1-2; 7 bases fit TRBD1. The sample was PBMCs or T cells enriched from blood (not recorded which). In DNA, the CDR3 is TGTGCCAGCAGTGAAGAGGCAGGGGGATCGGGCTACACCTTC. This codes for CASSEEAGGSGYTF.